What follows describes a single T cell receptor beta chain. Which antigen it targets is not known. This may be a read error: a much more frequent sequence differs by one nucleotide. RNA from unsorted whole blood was extracted with TRIzol reagent, and germline DNA was obtained with the DNeasy Blood & Tissue kit. Patients had chronic HBV infection and were treatment-naive at sampling. Around 4 milliliters of peripheral blood were collected into K2EDTA tubes before surgery. The data are from a study of tumor-infiltrating lymphocytes in primary liver carcinoma (dated by TCRdb to the late 2010s). In the study overall: Between late 2015 and March 2016, five patients in China with histopathologically diagnosed primary liver carcinoma had surgical resection. The five patients, three men and two women aged 30 to 69 years, had hepatocellular carcinoma (four) or combined HCC and intrahepatic cholangiocarcinoma (one). The five patients had tumors of stage T1-T3 N0M0, with maximum diameters ranging from about 4 to 11 cm. Roughly 3.5 to 7.5 million productive TCRbeta reads were obtained per sample, and no significant difference in read depth was found between tissue types. Across five regions of each liver tumor, along with adjacent normal tissue and blood, the study brought together TCRbeta repertoire sequencing, expression microarrays and whole-exome sequencing. A total of 35 specimens from 5 patients went through TCRbeta repertoire sequencing, namely 25 tumor regions, 5 adjacent noncancerous liver tissues and 5 peripheral blood samples. High reproducibility was observed for the technical replicate repertoires, with mean shared-clone rates roughly 0.87 and correlation coefficients above 0.95. What the research found in general, with its limitations: Pairs of tumor regions showed greater repertoire overlap (mean roughly 36%) than tumor-adjacent pairs (roughly 17%) or tumor-blood pairs (approximately 15%), which is consistent with antigen-driven expansion. The study included only four to six patients, and the authors note findings should be validated in a larger study. The top 250 clones accounted for a significantly greater share of the repertoire in tumors than in blood (p = 0.039). Only the TCR beta chain was sequenced, which likely underestimates true repertoire diversity because unpaired alpha chains were not captured. Bulk unsorted samples precluded comparing CD4+ and CD8+ T cell repertoires.

Using a constant-region primer and ProtoScript II reverse transcriptase, TCRbeta-specific cDNA was reverse-transcribed from roughly 500 ng total RNA. Construction of the TCRbeta libraries relied on three nested rounds of multiplex PCR, following a slightly modified ARM-PCR procedure. Multiplex TRBV1-TRBV30 forward primers and a Cbeta reverse primer were used in the first two PCR rounds, each of which was run for 9 to 11 cycles. A final 25-cycle PCR with Deep VentR polymerase added sample barcodes and Illumina adapters. Amplicons of 200-500 bp were gel-purified with a QIAquick gel extraction kit before sequencing. TCRbeta amplicons were sequenced on an Illumina HiSeq 2500 with 250-bp paired-end reads. For the original study's pipeline: Reads were quality-trimmed with Trimmomatic v0.33, and paired reads were merged with FLASH v1.2.11 to recover full CDR3 sequences. V, D and J germline segments were assigned to the rearranged TCRbeta sequences by MiGEC v1.2.1b. Clonotype statistics, along with Shannon-Wiener diversity indices, were calculated using VDJtools v1.0.0. Except for diversity analysis, only each sample's 250 most abundant clonotypes were used in subsequent analyses to reduce sampling bias. Through fastp at Q25 and MiXCR, TCRdb rebuilt clones from the public reads, retaining in-frame beta chains. Each CDR3 protein gets just one entry, which takes the most common genes and DNA from the rows behind it. TCRdb, not the authors, supplied the V and J calls. This sample is represented by 310,000 or so distinct CDR3 sequences; about 50% of them were singletons. The top ten hold over 15% of the sample.

The CDR3 runs 17 residues from the cysteine to the phenylalanine. CDR3 DNA only is kept here, 51 bases in frame from base 1. Taken from the germline V gene, the CDR1 and CDR2 loops are SGHVS and FQNEAQ. The source is a woman aged 25 to 39 with primary liver carcinoma and hepatitis B virus infection. The rearrangement joined TRBV7-8 to TRBJ2-3, with the D gene tentatively TRBD1 or TRBD2, based on 5 matching bases in each. Sequencing was done on a sample of peripheral blood. The CDR3 protein sequence reads: CASSLRGVAPPTDAQYF. The nucleotide sequence is given as TGTGCCAGCAGCCTCCGAGGGGTAGCGCCTCCCACAGATGCGCAGTATTTT. The CDR3 plus the reference TRBV7-8 and TRBJ2-3 genes for the other parts give the full variable domain: GAGVSQSPRYKVAKRGQDVALRCDPISGHVSLFWYQQALGQGPEFLTYFQNEAQLDKSGLPSDRFFAERPEGSVSTLKIQRTQQEDSAVYLCASSLRGVAPPTDAQYFGPGTRLTVL.